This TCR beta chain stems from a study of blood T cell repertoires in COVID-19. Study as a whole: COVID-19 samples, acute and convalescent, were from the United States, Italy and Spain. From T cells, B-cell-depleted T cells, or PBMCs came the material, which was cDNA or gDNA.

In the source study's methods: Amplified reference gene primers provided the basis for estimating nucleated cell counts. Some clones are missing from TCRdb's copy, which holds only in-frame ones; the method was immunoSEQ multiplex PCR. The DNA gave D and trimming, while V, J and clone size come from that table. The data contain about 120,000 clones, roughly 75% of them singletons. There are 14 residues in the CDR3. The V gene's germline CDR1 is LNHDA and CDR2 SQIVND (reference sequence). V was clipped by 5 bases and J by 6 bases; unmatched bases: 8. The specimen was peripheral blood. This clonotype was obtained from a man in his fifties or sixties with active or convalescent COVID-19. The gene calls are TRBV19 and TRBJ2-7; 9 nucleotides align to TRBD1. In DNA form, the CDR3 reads TGTGCCAGTAGTCTCGACAGGGGGTATGGCGAGCAGTACTTC. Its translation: CASSLDRGYGEQYF.